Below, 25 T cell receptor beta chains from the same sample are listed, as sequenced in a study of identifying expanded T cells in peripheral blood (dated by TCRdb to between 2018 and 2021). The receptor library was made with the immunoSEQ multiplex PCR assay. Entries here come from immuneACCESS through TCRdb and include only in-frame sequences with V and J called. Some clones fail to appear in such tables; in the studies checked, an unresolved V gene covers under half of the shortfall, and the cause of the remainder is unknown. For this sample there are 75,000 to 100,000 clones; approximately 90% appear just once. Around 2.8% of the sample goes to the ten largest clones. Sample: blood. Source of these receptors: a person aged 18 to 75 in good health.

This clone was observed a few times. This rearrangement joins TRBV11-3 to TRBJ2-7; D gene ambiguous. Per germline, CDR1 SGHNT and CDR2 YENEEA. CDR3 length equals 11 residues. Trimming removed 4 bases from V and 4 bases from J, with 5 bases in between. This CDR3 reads CASSSTYEQYF. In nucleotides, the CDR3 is TGTGCCAGCAGCTCCACTTACGAGCAGTACTTC.

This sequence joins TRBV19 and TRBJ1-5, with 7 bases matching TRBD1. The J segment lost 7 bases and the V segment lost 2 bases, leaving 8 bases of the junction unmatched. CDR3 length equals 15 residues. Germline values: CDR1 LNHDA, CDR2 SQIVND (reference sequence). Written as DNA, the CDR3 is TGTGCCAGTAGTATACAAGGGGGCGGTGGACAGCCCCAGCATTTT. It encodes CASSIQGGGGQPQHF.

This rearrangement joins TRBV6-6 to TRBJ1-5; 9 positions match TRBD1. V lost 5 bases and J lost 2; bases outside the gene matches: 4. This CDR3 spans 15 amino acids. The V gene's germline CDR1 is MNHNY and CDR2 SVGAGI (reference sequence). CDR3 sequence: CASSQDRGGNQPQHF. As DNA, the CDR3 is TGTGCCAGCAGTCAGGACAGGGGAGGCAATCAGCCCCAGCATTTT.

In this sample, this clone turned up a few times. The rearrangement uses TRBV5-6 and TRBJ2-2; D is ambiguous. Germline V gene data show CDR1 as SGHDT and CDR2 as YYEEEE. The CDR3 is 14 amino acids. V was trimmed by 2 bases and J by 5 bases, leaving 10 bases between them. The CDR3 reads CASSFGWPTGELFF. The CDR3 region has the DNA TGTGCCAGCAGCTTTGGTTGGCCGACCGGGGAGCTGTTTTTT.

CDR3 region: CASRLAPNTGELFF. In nucleotides, the CDR3 is TGTGCCAGCAGGTTAGCGCCCAACACCGGGGAGCTGTTTTTT. The chain carries TRBV2 and TRBJ2-2; perhaps TRBD2 as D (5 bases). This CDR3 has 14 residues. CDR1 is SNHLY, CDR2 FYNNEI, per germline. Trimming took off 6 bases at V and 2 bases at J, with 10 bases between the two ends.

The CDR3 loop reads CASSQEDPSWQFF. CDR3 DNA sequence: TGTGCCAGCAGCCAAGAAGACCCTTCCTGGCAGTTCTTC. This chain connects TRBV4-2 to TRBJ2-1; D is unresolved. V was shortened by 0 bases and J by 12 bases, with 12 bases between the two germline ends. Looked up from germline, CDR1 is LGHNA and CDR2 is YNFKEQ. The CDR3 contains 13 residues.

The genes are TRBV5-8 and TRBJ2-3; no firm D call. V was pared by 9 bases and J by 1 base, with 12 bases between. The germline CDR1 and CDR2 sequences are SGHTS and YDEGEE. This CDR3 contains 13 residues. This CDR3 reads CATLYPGTDTQYF. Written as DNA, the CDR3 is TGTGCCACCCTCTATCCGGGCACAGATACGCAGTATTTT.

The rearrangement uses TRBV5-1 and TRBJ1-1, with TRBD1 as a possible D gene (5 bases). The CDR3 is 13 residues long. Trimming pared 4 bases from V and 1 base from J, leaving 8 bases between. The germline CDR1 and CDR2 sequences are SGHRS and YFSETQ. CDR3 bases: TGCGCCAGCAGCCGTGGACAGAACACTGAAGCTTTCTTT. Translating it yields CASSRGQNTEAFF.

The DNA for the CDR3 is TGCAGTGCTACGGCCTACAATGAGCAGTTCTTC. Its protein is CSATAYNEQFF. The chain recombines TRBV20-1 with TRBJ2-1; D is unresolved. V was cut by 4 bases and J by 2 bases, with 3 bases left in between. Germline-derived CDR1 and CDR2 are DFQATT and SNEGSKA (reference sequence). The CDR3 is made up of 11 amino acids.

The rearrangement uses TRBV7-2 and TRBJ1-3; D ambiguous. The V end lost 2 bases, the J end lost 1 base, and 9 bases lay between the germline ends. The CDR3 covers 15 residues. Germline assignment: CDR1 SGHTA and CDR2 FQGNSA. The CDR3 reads CASSLNTGSGNTIYF. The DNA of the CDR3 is TGTGCCAGCAGCTTAAATACGGGATCTGGAAACACCATATATTTT.

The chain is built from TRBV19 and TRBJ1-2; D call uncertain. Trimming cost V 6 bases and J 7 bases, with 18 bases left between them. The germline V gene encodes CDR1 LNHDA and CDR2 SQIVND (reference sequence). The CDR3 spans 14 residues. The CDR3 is CASSLNTRDSGYTF. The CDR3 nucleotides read TGTGCCAGTAGCTTAAACACCCGGGATAGTGGCTACACCTTC.

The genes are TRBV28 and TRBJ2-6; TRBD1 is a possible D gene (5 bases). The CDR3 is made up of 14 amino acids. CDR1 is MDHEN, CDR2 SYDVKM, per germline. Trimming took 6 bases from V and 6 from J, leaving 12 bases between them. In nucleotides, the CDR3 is TGTGCCAGCAGCCGACAGCGAACGGCCAACGTCCTGACTTTC. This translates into CASSRQRTANVLTF.

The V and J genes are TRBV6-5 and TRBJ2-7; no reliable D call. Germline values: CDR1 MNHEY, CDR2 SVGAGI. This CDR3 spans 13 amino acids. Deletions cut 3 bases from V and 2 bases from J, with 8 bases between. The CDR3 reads CASSYSRAYEQYF. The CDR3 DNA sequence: TGTGCCAGCAGTTATTCTAGAGCCTACGAGCAGTACTTC.

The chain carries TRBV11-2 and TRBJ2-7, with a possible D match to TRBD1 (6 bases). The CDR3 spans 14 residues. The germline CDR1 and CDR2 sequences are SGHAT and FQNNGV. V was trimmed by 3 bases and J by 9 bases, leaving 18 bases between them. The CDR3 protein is CASSFGQGLSMQYF. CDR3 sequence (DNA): TGTGCCAGCAGCTTCGGCCAGGGGTTGTCGATGCAGTACTTC.

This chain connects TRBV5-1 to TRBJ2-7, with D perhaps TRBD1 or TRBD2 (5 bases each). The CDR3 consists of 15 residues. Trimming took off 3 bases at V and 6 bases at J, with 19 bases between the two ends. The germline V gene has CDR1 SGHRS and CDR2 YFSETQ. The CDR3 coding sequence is TGCGCCAGCAGCTCTGCTTTGGGGGTTGCGATCGAGCAGTACTTC. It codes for CASSSALGVAIEQYF.

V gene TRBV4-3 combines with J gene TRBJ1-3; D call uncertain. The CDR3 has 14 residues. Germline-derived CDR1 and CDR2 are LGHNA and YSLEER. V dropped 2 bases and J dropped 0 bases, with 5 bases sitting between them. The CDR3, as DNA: TGCGCCAGCAGCCAACAAAGCTCTGGAAACACCATATATTTT. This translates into CASSQQSSGNTIYF.

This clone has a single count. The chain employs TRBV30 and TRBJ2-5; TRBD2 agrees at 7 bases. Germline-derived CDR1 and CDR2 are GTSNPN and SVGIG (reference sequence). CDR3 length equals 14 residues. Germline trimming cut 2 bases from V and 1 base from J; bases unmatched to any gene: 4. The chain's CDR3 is CAWSRGVIQETQYF. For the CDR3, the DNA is TGTGCCTGGAGTCGGGGGGTAATCCAAGAGACCCAGTACTTC.

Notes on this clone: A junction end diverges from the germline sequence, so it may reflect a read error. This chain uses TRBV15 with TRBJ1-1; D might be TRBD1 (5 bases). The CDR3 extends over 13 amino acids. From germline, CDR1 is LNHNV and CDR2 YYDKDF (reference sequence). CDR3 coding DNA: TGTGCCACCAGCAGAGGGGGGAACCCTGAAGCTTTCTTT. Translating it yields CATSRGGNPEAFF.

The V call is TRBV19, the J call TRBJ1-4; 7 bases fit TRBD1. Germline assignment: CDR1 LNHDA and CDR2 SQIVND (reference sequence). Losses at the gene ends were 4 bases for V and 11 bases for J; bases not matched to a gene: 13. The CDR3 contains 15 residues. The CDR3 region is CASSTLRQGWKKLFF. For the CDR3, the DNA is TGTGCCAGTAGTACCCTTCGACAGGGCTGGAAGAAACTGTTTTTT. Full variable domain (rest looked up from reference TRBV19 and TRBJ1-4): DGGITQSPKYLFRKEGQNVTLSCEQNLNHDAMYWYRQDPGQGLRLIYYSQIVNDFQKGDIAEGYSVSREKKESFPLTVTSAQKNPTAFYLCASSTLRQGWKKLFFGSGTQLSVL.

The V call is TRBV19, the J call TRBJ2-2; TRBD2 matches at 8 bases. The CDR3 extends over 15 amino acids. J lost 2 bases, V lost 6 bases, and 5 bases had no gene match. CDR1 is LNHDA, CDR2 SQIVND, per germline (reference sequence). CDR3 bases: TGTGCCAGTAGACCCATAGCGGGAAACACCGGGGAGCTGTTTTTT. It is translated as CASRPIAGNTGELFF.

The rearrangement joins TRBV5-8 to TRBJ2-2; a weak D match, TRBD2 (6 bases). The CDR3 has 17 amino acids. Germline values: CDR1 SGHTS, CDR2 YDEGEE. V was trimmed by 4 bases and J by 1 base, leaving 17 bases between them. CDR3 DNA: TGTGCCAGCAGCCGGGGTGTTCGGGGGTGGAACACCGGGGAGCTGTTTTTT. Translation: CASSRGVRGWNTGELFF.

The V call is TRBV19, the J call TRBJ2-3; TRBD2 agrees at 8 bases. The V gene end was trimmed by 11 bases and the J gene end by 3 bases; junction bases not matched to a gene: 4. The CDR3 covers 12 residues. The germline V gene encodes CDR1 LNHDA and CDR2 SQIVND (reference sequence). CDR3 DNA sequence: TGTGCCTGCAGCGGGGGTACAGATACGCAGTATTTT. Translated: CACSGGTDTQYF.

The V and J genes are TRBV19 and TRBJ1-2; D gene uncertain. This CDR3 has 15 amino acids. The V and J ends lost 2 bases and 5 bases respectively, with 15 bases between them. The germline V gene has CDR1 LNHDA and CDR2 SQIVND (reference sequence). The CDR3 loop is CASSITWQRRYGYTF. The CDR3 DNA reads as TGTGCCAGTAGTATAACATGGCAGAGGCGATATGGCTACACCTTC.

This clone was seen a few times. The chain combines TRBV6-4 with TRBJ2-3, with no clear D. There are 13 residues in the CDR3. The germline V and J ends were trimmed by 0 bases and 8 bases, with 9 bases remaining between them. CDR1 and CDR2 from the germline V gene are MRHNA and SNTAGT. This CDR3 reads CASSDSGDGTQYF. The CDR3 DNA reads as TGTGCCAGCAGTGACTCGGGCGACGGTACGCAGTATTTT.

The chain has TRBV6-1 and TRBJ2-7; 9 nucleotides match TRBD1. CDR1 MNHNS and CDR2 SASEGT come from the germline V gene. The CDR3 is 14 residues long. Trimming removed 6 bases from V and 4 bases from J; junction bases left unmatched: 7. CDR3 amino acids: CASSSGTGRYEQYF. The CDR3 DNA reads TGTGCCAGCAGCTCCGGGACAGGGAGGTACGAGCAGTACTTC.